This is a list of T cell receptor beta chains from one sample in a study of PD-1 blockade in classical Hodgkin lymphoma. Clones were read by immunoSEQ multiplex PCR, and TCRdb kept only the in-frame ones, dropping some. The sample records around 65,000 clones, roughly nine tenths being singletons. The input for sequencing was peripheral blood mononuclear cells (PBMCs), taken before the fourth cycle of nivolumab. The receptors originated from a human donor with classical Hodgkin lymphoma. CDR3s include the opening cysteine and the closing phenylalanine or tryptophan. The D gene is left open where the match is weak. Clone size, where shown, is once, few, many, or a class for clones that have expanded.

CASSLDGGPPGTQYF	TGCGCCAGCAGCCTCGATGGGGGGCCACCTGGGACCCAGTACTTC	TRBV5-1	TRBJ2-5	-	-
CASRPGQGVRETQYF	TGTGCCAGCAGACCGGGACAGGGTGTTCGAGAGACCCAGTACTTC	TRBV7-2	TRBJ2-5	-	TRBD1
CASSLEAGSGSPLHF	TGTGCCAGCAGCTTAGAAGCGGGATCGGGTTCACCCCTCCACTTT	TRBV7-9	TRBJ1-6	-	-
CASSQGWGGSNEKLFF	TGCGCCAGCAGCCAAGGGTGGGGGGGGTCTAATGAAAAACTGTTTTTT	TRBV4-1	TRBJ1-4	-	-
CASSPGTVNTEAFF	TGTGCCAGCAGCCCAGGGACGGTGAACACTGAAGCTTTCTTT	TRBV27	TRBJ1-1	-	-
CASSVGVHEQYF	TGCGCCAGCAGCGTGGGGGTCCACGAGCAGTACTTC	TRBV5-1	TRBJ2-7	-	-
CASSQAAGGEQFF	TGTGCCAGCAGCCAGGCGGCGGGGGGCGAGCAGTTCTTC	TRBV11-3	TRBJ2-1	-	TRBD2
CASSLEGGRGMYPFF	TGTGCCAGCAGCTTAGAGGGCGGCAGGGGGATGTATCCGTTCTTC	TRBV7-9	TRBJ2-1	-	TRBD1
CASSQRRLDLNNEQFF	TGCGCCAGCAGCCAAAGGAGACTCGATCTGAACAATGAGCAGTTCTTC	TRBV4-1	TRBJ2-1	-	-
CSVDPGHTLYGYTF	TGCAGCGTTGACCCGGGGCATACACTCTATGGCTACACCTTC	TRBV29-1	TRBJ1-2	-	-
CASSRESGGQFF	TGTGCCAGCAGCCGGGAATCGGGGGGGCAGTTCTTC	TRBV11-2	TRBJ2-1	-	TRBD2
CASSLEGDTFYGYTF	TGCGCCAGCAGCTTGGAAGGGGATACTTTCTATGGCTACACCTTC	TRBV5-1	TRBJ1-2	once	-
CAGDRGLNSPLHF	TGTGCCGGGGACAGGGGTCTGAATTCACCCCTCCACTTT	TRBV2	TRBJ1-6	-	TRBD1
CASSLAVFSYEQYF	TGCGCCAGCAGCTTGGCTGTCTTCTCCTACGAGCAGTACTTC	TRBV5-1	TRBJ2-7	-	-
CAQQPCGQVSGGSAGREQYF	TGTGCCCAGCAACCTTGCGGACAGGTGAGTGGGGGTAGCGCAGGACGCGAGCAGTACTTC	TRBV21-1	TRBJ2-7	-	-
CASSLDADDPNTEAFF	TGTGCCAGCAGCTTAGACGCCGACGATCCGAACACTGAAGCTTTCTTT	TRBV11-2	TRBJ1-1	-	-
CASSIGTGLTEAFF	TGTGCCAGCAGCATCGGGACAGGGCTCACTGAAGCTTTCTTT	TRBV9	TRBJ1-1	few	TRBD1